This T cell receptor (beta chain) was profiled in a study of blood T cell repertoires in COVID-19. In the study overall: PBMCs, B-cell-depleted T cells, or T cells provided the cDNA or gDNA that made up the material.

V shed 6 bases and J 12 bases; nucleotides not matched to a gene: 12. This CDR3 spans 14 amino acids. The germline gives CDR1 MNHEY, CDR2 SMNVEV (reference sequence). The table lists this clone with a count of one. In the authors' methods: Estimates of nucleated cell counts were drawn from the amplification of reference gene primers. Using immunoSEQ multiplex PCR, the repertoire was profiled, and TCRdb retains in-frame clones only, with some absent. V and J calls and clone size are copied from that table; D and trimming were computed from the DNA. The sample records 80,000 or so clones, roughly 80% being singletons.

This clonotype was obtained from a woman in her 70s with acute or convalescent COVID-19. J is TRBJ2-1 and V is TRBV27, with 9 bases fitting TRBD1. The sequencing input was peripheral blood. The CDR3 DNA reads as TGTGCCAGCAGGCAAACGGGACAGGGTTTCGTGCAGTTCTTC. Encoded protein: CASRQTGQGFVQFF.